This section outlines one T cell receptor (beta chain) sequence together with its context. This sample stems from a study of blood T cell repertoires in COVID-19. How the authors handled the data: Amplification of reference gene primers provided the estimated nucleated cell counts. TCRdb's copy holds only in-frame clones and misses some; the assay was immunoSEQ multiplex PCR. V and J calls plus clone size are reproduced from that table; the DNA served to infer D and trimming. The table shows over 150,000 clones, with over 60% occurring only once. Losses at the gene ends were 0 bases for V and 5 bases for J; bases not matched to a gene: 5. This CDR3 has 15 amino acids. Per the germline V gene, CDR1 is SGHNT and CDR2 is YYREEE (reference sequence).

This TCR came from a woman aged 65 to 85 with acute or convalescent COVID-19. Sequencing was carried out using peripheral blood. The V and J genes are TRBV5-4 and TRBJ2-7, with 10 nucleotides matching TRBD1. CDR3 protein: CASSLAQTGGNEQYF. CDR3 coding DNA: TGTGCCAGCAGCTTGGCTCAGACAGGGGGCAACGAGCAGTACTTC.